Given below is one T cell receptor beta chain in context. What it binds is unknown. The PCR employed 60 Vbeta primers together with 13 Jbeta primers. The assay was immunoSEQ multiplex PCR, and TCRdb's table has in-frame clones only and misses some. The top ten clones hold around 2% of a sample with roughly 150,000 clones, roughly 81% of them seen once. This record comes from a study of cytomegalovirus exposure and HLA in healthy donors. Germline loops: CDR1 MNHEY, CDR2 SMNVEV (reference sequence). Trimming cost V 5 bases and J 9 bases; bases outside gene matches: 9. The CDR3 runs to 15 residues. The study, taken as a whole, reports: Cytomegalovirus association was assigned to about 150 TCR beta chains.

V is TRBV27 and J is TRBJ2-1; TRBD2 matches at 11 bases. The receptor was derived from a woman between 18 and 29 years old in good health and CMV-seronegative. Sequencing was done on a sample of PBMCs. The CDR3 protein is CASSPGTSGMGEQFF. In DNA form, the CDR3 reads TGTGCCAGCAGTCCCGGGACTAGCGGAATGGGTGAGCAGTTCTTC.